Listed here is a single TCR beta chain. Its antigen is not identified. Other nucleotide sequences from this sample produce the same CDR3. This sample was included in a study of Ad26.COV2.S vaccination and SARS-CoV-2 variants. Treatment noted: roughly 20 received Ad26.COV2.S at low or high dose, single or two shots; about 5 received placebo; per-sample allocation not given. The study sampled participants on day 63 after the first vaccine or placebo injection. General observations from the study: Responses of spike-specific T cells (both CD8+ and CD4+) reportedly showed substantial breadth after vaccination. Possibly, TCR breadth and depth analyses underestimated total T cell responses.

TCRdb's copy holds only in-frame clones and misses some; the assay was immunoSEQ multiplex PCR. The sample has about 410,000 clones, over 75% seen once. Source: peripheral blood, taken in a trial of Ad26.COV2.S vaccine versus placebo. The TCR comes from a person aged 18-65 years who received the Ad26.COV2.S COVID-19 vaccine or a placebo.

DNA of the CDR3: TGCGCCAGCAGCTTGGAAGGCGGTACTGAAGCTTTCTTT. Translated, it gives CASSLEGGTEAFF. The chain recombines TRBV5-1 with TRBJ1-1; no clear D. Trimming took 0 bases from V and 5 from J, leaving 8 bases between them. The CDR3 extends over 13 amino acids. In germline, CDR1 is SGHRS, CDR2 YFSETQ.